This T cell receptor (beta chain) emerged from a study of blood T cell repertoires in COVID-19. In the authors' methods: Estimates of nucleated cell counts were drawn from the amplification of reference gene primers. Only in-frame clones appear in the TCRdb table, and some are missing; sequencing was by immunoSEQ multiplex PCR. V, J and clone size were drawn from that table, and D and trimming were deduced from the DNA. Of roughly 570,000 clones in the sample, roughly nine tenths were seen once. Per germline, CDR1 SGHRS and CDR2 YFSETQ. Trimming shortened V by 3 bases and J by 7 bases, and 14 bases separated the two germline ends. The CDR3 has 13 residues. This clone has at least ten counts.

The sample comprised peripheral blood. This TCR was recovered from a woman aged 50 to 60 with COVID-19, enrolled during active disease. This sequence joins TRBV5-1 and TRBJ2-7; the D gene is possibly TRBD1 (5 bases). CDR3 DNA sequence: TGCGCCAGCAGCTCACAGGATTCCGGGGAGCAGTACTTC. Encoded protein: CASSSQDSGEQYF.